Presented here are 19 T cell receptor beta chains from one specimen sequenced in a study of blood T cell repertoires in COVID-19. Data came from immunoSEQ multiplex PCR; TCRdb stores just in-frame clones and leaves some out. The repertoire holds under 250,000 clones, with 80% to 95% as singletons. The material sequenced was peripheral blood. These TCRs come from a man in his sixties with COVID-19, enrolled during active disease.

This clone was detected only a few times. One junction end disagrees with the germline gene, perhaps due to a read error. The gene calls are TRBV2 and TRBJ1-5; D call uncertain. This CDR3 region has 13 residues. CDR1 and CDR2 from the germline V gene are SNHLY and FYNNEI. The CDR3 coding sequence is TGTGCCAGCAATGAAGGGCCCTTTCAGCCCCAGCATTTT. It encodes CASNEGPFQPQHF.

The CDR3 bases are TGTGCCAGCAGCCGGGGACTCCATAGCAATCAGCCCCAGCATTTT. It codes for CASSRGLHSNQPQHF. The chain uses TRBV5-8 and TRBJ1-5; maybe TRBD1 (5 bases). In germline, CDR1 is SGHTS, CDR2 YDEGEE. The V and J ends lost 4 bases and 0 bases respectively, with 11 bases between them. The CDR3 covers 15 residues.

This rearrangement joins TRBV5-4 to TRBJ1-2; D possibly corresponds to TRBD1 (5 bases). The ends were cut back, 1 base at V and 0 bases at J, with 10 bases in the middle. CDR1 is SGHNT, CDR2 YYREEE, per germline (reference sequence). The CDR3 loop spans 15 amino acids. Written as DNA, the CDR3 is TGTGCCAGCAGCTTGATCCAGGGCACTAACTATGGCTACACCTTC. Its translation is CASSLIQGTNYGYTF.

DNA for the CDR3: TGTGCCAGCAGCTCAGTGGGACAGGGAATCGAGCAGTACTTC. The encoded protein is CASSSVGQGIEQYF. The chain joins TRBV7-9 to TRBJ2-7; 9 bases fit TRBD1. The CDR3 contains 14 residues. Germline V gene lookup returns CDR1 SEHNR and CDR2 FQNEAQ (reference sequence). J lost 6 bases, V lost 4 bases, and 7 bases had no gene match. The variable domain in full, with the rest retrieved from reference TRBV7-9 and TRBJ2-7, is DTGVSQNPRHKITKRGQNVTFRCDPISEHNRLYWYRQTLGQGPEFLTYFQNEAQLEKSRLLSDRFSAERPKGSFSTLEIQRTEQGDSAMYLCASSSVGQGIEQYFGPGTRLTVT.

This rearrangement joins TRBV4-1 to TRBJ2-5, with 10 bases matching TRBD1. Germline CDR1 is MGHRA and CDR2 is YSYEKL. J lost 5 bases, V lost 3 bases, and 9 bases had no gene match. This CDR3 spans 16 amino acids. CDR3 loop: CASSQGPGQGRETQYF. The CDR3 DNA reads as TGCGCCAGCAGCCAGGGGCCGGGACAGGGGAGGGAGACCCAGTACTTC.

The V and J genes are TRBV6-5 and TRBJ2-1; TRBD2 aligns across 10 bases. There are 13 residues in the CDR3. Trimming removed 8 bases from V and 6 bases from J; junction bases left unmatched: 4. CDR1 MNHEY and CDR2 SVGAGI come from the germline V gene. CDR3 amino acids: CASRASGGNEQFF. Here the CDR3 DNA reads TGTGCCAGCCGGGCTAGCGGGGGCAATGAGCAGTTCTTC.

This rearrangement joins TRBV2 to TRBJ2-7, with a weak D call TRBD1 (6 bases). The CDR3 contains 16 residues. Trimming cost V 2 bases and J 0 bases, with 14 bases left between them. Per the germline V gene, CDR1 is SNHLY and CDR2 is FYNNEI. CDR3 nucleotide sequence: TGTGCCAGCAGTGAATATCGGGCAGGGGACTCCTACGAGCAGTACTTC. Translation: CASSEYRAGDSYEQYF. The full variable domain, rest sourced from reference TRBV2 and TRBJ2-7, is EPEVTQTPSHQVTQMGQEVILRCVPISNHLYFYWYRQILGQKVEFLVSFYNNEISEKSEIFDDQFSVERPDGSNFTLKIRSTKLEDSAMYFCASSEYRAGDSYEQYFGPGTRLTVT.

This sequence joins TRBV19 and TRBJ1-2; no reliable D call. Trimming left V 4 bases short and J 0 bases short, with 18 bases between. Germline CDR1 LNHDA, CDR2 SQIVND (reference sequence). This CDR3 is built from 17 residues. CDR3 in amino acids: CASSSGRQRRPNYGYTF. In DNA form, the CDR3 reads TGTGCCAGTAGTAGCGGGAGACAACGCAGACCTAACTATGGCTACACCTTC.

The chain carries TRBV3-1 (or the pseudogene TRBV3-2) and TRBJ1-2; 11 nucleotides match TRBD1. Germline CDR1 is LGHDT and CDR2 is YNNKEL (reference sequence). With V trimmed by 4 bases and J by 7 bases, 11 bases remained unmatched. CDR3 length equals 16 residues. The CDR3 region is CASSRTGGVRVLGYTF. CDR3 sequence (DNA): TGTGCCAGCAGCCGGACAGGGGGCGTCAGAGTTCTTGGCTACACCTTC.

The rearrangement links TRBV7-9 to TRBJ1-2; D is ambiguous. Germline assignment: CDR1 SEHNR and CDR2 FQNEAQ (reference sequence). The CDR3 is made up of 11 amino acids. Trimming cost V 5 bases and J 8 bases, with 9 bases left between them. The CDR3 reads CASSRGQGYTF. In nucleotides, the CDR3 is TGTGCCAGCAGCCGCGGCCAGGGCTACACCTTC.

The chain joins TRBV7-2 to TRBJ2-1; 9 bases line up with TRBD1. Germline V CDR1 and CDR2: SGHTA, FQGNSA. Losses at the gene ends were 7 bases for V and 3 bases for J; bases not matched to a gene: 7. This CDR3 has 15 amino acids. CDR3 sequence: CASKPGQGNYNEQFF. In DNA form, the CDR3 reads TGTGCCAGCAAACCGGGACAGGGCAACTACAATGAGCAGTTCTTC. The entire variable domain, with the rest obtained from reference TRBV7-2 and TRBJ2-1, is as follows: GAGVSQSPSNKVTEKGKDVELRCDPISGHTALYWYRQSLGQGLEFLIYFQGNSAPDKSGLPSDRFSAERTGGSVSTLTIQRTQQEDSAVYLCASKPGQGNYNEQFFGPGTRLTVL.

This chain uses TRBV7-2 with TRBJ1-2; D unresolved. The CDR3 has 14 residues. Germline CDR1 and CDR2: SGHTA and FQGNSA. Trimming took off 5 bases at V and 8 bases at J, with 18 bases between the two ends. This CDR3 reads CASSREASTGGYTF. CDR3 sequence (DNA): TGTGCCAGCAGCCGGGAGGCCAGTACGGGGGGCTACACCTTC.

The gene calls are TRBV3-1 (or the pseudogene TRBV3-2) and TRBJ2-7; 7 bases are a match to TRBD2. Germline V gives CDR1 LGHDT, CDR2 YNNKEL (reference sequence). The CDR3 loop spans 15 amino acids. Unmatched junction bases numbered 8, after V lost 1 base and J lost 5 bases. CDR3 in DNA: TGTGCCAGCAGCCAAGCCTCGACTAGCCAGGACGAGCAGTACTTC. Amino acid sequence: CASSQASTSQDEQYF.

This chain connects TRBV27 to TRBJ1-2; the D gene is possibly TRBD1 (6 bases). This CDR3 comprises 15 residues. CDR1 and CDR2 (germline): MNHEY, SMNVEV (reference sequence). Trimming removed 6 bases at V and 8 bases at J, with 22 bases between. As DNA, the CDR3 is TGTGCCAGCAGCGCCGACAGGACATGGGGCGGGGGCTACACCTTC. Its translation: CASSADRTWGGGYTF.

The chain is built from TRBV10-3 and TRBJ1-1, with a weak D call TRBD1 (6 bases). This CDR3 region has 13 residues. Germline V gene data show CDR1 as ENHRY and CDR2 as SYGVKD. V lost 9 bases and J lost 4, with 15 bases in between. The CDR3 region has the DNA TGTGCCATTTCTGGACAGCTTACCACTGAAGCTTTCTTT. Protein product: CAISGQLTTEAFF.

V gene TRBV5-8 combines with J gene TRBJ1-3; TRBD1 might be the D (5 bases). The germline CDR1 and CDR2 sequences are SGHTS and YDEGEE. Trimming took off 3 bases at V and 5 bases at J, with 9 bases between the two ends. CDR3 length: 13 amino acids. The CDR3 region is CASSSGGRNTIYF. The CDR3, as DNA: TGTGCCAGCAGCTCGGGGGGGAGAAACACCATATATTTT.

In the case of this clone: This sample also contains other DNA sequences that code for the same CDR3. The CDR3 nucleotides read TGCGCCAGCAGCTTGGACAGGGGCACTGAAGCTTTCTTT. Amino acid sequence: CASSLDRGTEAFF. The chain links TRBV5-1 to TRBJ1-1, with 7 bases matching TRBD1. The CDR3 has 13 amino acids. After removal of 0 bases from V and 4 bases from J, the junction contained 0 bases not matched to a gene. The germline CDR1 and CDR2 sequences are SGHRS and YFSETQ.

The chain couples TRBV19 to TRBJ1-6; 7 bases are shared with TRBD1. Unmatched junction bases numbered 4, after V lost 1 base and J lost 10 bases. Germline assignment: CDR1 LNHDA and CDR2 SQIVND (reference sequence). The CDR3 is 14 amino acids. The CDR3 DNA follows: TGTGCCAGTAGTATAGGACAGGGAAGCTCACCCCTCCACTTT. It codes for CASSIGQGSSPLHF.

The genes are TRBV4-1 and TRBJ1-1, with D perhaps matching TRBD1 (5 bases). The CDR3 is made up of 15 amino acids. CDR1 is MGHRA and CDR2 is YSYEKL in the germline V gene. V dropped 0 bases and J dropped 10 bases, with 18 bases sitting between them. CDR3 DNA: TGCGCCAGCAGCCAAGATGGAGTTGGGGCAGCGCGAGCTTTCTTT. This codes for CASSQDGVGAARAFF.